This T cell receptor beta chain was captured by sequencing in a study of T-cell memory formation after mild COVID-19. Trimming cost V 0 bases and J 2 bases, with 8 bases left between them. CDR1 and CDR2 (germline): SGDLS, YYNGEE. CDR3 length: 14 residues. This clonotype occurred many times. TCRdb re-derived calls from the 5' RACE reads in MiXCR, one entry per CDR3 protein. The data contain some 450,000 distinct CDR3 sequences, roughly 18% of them singletons. The sequencing input was PBMCs or a T cell subset sorted from them (not recorded which). This receptor was taken from a man aged 18 to 30 who had mild COVID-19 (a few samples of this study predate the infection). Cell type and time point are not known. The J gene is TRBJ2-5, the V gene TRBV9; D unclear. The CDR3 DNA reads as TGTGCCAGCAGCGTAGGACGGAGACAAGAGACCCAGTACTTC. It codes for CASSVGRRQETQYF.